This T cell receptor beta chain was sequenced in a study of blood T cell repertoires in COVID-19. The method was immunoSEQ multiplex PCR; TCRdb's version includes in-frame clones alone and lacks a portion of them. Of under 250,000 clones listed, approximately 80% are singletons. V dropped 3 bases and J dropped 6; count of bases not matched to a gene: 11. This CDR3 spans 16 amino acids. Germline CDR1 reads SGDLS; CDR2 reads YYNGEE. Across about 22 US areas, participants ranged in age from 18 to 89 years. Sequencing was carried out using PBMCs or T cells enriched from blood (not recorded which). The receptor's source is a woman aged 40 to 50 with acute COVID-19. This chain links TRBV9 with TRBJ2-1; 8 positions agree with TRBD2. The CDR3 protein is CASSGRTSGPGNEQFF. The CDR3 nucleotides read TGTGCCAGCAGCGGAAGAACTAGCGGACCTGGCAATGAGCAGTTCTTC.